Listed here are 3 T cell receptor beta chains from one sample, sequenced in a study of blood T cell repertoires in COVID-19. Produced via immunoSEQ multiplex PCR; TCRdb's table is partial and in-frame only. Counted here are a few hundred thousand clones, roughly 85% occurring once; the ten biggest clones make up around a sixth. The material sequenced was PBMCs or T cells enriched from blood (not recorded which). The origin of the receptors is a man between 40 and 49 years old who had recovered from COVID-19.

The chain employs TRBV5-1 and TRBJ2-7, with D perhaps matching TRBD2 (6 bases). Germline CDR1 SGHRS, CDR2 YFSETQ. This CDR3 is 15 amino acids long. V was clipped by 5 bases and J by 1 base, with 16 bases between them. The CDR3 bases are TGCGCCAGCAGACACGGGACTGAGATTTCCTACGAGCAGTACTTC. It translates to CASRHGTEISYEQYF.

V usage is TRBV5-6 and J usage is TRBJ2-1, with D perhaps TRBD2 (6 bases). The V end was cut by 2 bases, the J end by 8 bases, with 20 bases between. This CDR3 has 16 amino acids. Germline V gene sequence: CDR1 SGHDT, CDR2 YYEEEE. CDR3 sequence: CASSFELQRESDEQFF. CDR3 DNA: TGTGCCAGCAGCTTTGAACTGCAACGGGAGAGCGATGAGCAGTTCTTC.

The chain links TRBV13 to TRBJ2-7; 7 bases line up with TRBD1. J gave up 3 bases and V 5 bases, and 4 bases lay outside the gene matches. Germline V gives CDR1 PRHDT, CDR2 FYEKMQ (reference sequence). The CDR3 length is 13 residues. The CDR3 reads CASSAGTDYEQYF. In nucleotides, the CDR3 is TGTGCCAGCAGCGCCGGGACAGACTACGAGCAGTACTTC.